This passage covers 4 T cell receptor beta chains from one sample sequenced in a study of blood T cell repertoires in COVID-19. TCRdb keeps only in-frame clones here, not all; method: immunoSEQ multiplex PCR. The sample lists fewer than 110,000 clones, roughly 89% occurring once. The sample was peripheral blood. All receptors derive from a woman at least 80 years old in a cohort sampled during active COVID-19.

This rearrangement joins TRBV27 to TRBJ2-7; 9 nucleotides line up with TRBD1. Germline V gene sequence: CDR1 MNHEY, CDR2 SMNVEV (reference sequence). V was pared by 8 bases and J by 4 bases, with 9 bases of the junction left unmatched. The CDR3 runs 14 residues. The CDR3 DNA is TGTGCCAGCCGGGGCACAGGGGGCGTGTACGAGCAGTACTTC. Translated: CASRGTGGVYEQYF.

CDR3 in amino acids: CASSLRAGGDSYEQYF. The CDR3 DNA follows: TGTGCCAGTAGTCTCCGGGCAGGGGGAGACTCCTACGAGCAGTACTTC. The V gene is TRBV19, the J gene TRBJ2-7; 7 bases match TRBD1. CDR1 and CDR2 from the germline V gene are LNHDA and SQIVND (reference sequence). Germline trimming cut 5 bases from V and 0 bases from J; bases unmatched to any gene: 10. CDR3 length equals 16 residues.

This chain uses TRBV2 with TRBJ1-1; D perhaps matches TRBD1 (5 bases). The CDR3 runs 13 residues. Germline-derived CDR1 and CDR2 are SNHLY and FYNNEI. CDR3 nucleotide sequence: TGTGCTGGGGCCGGAATAGAGGCCGCTGAAGCTTTCTTT. Translated, it gives CAGAGIEAAEAFF.

This clone was recorded once. This chain links TRBV19 with TRBJ2-7, with 7 bases that match TRBD1. The CDR3 spans 15 residues. V lost 6 bases, J lost 2 bases, and 10 bases stayed unmatched. The germline CDR1 and CDR2 sequences are LNHDA and SQIVND (reference sequence). The CDR3 sequence is CASRTTGFVPYEQYF. Written as DNA, the CDR3 is TGTGCCAGTAGAACGACAGGGTTCGTCCCCTACGAGCAGTACTTC.